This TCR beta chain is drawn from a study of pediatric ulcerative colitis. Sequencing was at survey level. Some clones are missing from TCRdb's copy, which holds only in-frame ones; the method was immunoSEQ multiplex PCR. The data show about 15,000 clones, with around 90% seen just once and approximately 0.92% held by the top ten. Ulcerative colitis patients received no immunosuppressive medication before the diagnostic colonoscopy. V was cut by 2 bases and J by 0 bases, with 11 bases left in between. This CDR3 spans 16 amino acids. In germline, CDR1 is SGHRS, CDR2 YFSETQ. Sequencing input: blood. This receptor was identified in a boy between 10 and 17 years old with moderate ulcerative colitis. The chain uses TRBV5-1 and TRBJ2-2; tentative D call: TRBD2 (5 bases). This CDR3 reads CASSFTELANTGELFF. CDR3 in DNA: TGCGCCAGCAGCTTTACCGAACTAGCGAACACCGGGGAGCTGTTTTTT.